The 2 T cell receptor beta chains listed next were all sequenced from one sample in a study of cytomegalovirus exposure and HLA in healthy donors. TCRdb keeps only in-frame clones here, not all; method: immunoSEQ multiplex PCR. The sample shows 300,000 or so clones, 88% of them seen only once. The sample taken for sequencing was PBMCs. The receptors derive from a man aged 30 to 45 in good health and CMV-seronegative.

This clone was counted between two and nine times. The chain joins TRBV7-9 to TRBJ1-6; D not resolved. The germline V gene has CDR1 SEHNR and CDR2 FQNEAQ (reference sequence). V lost 6 bases, J lost 14 bases, and 17 bases lay in between. This CDR3 comprises 13 residues. The CDR3 coding sequence is TGTGCCAGCAGGAAGGAGGCCGCGTCGGCCCTCCACTTT. Protein sequence: CASRKEAASALHF. The variable domain in full, completed from reference TRBV7-9 and TRBJ1-6, reads DTGVSQNPRHKITKRGQNVTFRCDPISEHNRLYWYRQTLGQGPEFLTYFQNEAQLEKSRLLSDRFSAERPKGSFSTLEIQRTEQGDSAMYLCASRKEAASALHFGNGTRLTVT.

The V gene is TRBV6-4, the J gene TRBJ2-7; 7 bases agree with TRBD2. Germline lookup yields CDR1 MRHNA and CDR2 SNTAGT. The CDR3 sequence is 15 residues long. Trimming cost V 6 bases and J 2 bases; bases outside gene matches: 10. Written as DNA, the CDR3 is TGTGCCAGCAGCCCTGGGGAGGGAAGGGCCTACGAGCAGTACTTC. Translated, it gives CASSPGEGRAYEQYF.